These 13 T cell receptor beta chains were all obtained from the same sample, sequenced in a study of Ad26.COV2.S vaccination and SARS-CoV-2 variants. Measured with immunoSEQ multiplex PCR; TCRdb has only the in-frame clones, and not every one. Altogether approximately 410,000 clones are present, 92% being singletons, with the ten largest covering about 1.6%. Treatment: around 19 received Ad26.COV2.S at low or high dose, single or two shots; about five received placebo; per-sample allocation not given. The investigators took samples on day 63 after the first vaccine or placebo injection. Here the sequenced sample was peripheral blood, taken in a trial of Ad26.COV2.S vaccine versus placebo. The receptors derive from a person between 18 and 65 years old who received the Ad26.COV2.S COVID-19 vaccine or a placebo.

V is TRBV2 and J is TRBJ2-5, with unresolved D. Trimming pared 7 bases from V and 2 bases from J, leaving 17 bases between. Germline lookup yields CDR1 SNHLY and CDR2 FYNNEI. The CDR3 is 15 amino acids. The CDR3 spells CASNPGHYQQETQYF. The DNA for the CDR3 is TGTGCCAGCAACCCCGGGCACTATCAGCAAGAGACCCAGTACTTC.

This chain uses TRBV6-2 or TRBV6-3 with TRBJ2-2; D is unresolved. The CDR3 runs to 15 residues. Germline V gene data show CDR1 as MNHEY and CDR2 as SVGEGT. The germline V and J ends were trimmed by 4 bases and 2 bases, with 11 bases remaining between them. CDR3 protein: CASSFGPDNTGELFF. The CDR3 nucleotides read TGTGCCAGCAGTTTCGGACCAGATAACACCGGGGAGCTGTTTTTT.

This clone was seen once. The DNA for the CDR3 is TGCGCCAGCAGCCAAGGGGGGCTCGGCTACGAGCAGTACTTC. It codes for CASSQGGLGYEQYF. The gene calls are TRBV4-3 and TRBJ2-7, with a tentative D call TRBD1 (6 bases). The length of the CDR3 is 14 residues. Trimming removed 1 base at V and 3 bases at J, with 10 bases between. Germline V gene sequence: CDR1 LGHNA, CDR2 YSLEER.

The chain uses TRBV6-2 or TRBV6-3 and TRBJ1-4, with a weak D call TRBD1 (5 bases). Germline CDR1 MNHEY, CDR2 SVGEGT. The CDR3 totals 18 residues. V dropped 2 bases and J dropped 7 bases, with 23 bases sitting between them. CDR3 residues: CASSYSLSVRQGGEKLFF. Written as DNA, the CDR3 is TGTGCCAGCAGTTACAGCCTCTCGGTTCGGCAGGGAGGTGAAAAACTGTTTTTT.

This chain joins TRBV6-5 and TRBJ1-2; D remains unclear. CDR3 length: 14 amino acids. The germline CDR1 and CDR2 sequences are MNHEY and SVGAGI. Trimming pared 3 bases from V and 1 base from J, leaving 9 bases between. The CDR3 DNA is TGTGCCAGCAGTTATTCACAGTTTAACTATGGCTACACCTTC. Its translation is CASSYSQFNYGYTF.

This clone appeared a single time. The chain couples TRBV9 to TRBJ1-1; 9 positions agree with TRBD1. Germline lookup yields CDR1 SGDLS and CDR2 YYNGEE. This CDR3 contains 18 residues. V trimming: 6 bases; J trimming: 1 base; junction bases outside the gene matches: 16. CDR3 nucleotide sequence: TGTGCCAGCACGGAATGGCGGACAGGGGACCGACGGAACACTGAAGCTTTCTTT. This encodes CASTEWRTGDRRNTEAFF.

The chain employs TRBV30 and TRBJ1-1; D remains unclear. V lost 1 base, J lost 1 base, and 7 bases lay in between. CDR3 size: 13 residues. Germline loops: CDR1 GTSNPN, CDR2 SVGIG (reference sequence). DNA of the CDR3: TGTGCCTGGAGTGGGTCTGAGAACACTGAAGCTTTCTTT. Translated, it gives CAWSGSENTEAFF.

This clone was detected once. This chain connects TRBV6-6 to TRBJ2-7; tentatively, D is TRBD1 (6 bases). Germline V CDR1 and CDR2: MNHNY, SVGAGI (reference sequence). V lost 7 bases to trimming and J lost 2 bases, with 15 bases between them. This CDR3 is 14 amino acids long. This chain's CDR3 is CASIMTGRPYEQYF. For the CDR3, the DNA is TGTGCCAGCATAATGACAGGTAGACCCTACGAGCAGTACTTC.

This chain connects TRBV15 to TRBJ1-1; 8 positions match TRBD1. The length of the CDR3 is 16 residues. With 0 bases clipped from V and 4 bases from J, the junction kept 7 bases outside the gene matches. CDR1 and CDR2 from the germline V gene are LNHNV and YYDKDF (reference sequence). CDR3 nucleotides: TGTGCCACCAGCAGAGACCTTGGACAGGGCGGCACTGAAGCTTTCTTT. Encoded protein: CATSRDLGQGGTEAFF. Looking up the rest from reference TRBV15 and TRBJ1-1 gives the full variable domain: DAMVIQNPRYQVTQFGKPVTLSCSQTLNHNVMYWYQQKSSQAPKLLFHYYDKDFNNEADTPDNFQSRRPNTSFCFLDIRSPGLGDTAMYLCATSRDLGQGGTEAFFGQGTRLTVV.

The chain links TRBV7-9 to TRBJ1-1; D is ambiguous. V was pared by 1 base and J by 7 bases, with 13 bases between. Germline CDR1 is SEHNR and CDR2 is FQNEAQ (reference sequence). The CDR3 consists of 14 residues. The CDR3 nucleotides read TGTGCCAGCAGCTTAGTAGCCAAGGGCCTTGAAGCTTTCTTT. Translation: CASSLVAKGLEAFF.

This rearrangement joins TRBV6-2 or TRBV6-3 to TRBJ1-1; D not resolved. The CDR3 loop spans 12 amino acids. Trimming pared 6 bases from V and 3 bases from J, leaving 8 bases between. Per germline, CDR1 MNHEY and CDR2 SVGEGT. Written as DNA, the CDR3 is TGTGCCAGCAGCCCGACCTACACTGAAGCTTTCTTT. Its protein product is CASSPTYTEAFF.

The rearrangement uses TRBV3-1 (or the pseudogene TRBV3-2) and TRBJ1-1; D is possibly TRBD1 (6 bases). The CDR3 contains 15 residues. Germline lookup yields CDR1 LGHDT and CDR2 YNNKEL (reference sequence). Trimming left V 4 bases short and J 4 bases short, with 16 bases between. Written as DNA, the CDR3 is TGTGCCAGCAGCCGAAACAGGGCCCAGACCACTGAAGCTTTCTTT. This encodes CASSRNRAQTTEAFF.

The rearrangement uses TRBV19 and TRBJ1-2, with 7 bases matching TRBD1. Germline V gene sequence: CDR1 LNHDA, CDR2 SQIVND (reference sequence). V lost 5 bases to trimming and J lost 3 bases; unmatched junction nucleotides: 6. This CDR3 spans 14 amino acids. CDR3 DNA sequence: TGTGCCAGTAGTGGTCGACAGGGCGACTATGGCTACACCTTC. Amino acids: CASSGRQGDYGYTF.